A selection of T cell receptor beta chains follows, all from one sample in a study of blood T cell repertoires in COVID-19. TCRdb's copy holds only in-frame clones and misses some; the assay was immunoSEQ multiplex PCR. The sample consists of over 600,000 clones, over 80% of them appearing once. Sequenced: peripheral blood. The receptors derive from a woman between 18 and 30 years old with acute or convalescent COVID-19. CDR3s include the opening cysteine and the closing phenylalanine or tryptophan. The D gene is left open where the match is weak. Size values are once, few and many counts, or a class for expanded clones, and some rows have none.

CDR3 length: 19; V gene: TRBV7-9; clone size: NA; D gene: NA; J gene: TRBJ2-6; CDR3 protein: CASSSRVGLPGSGANVLTF; CDR3 DNA: TGTGCCAGCAGCTCCAGGGTAGGCCTCCCCGGCTCTGGGGCCAACGTCCTGACTTTC
CDR3 length: 16; V gene: TRBV5-8; clone size: NA; D gene: NA; J gene: TRBJ1-6; CDR3 protein: CASSPPWSSYNSPLHF; CDR3 DNA: TGTGCCAGCAGCCCCCCCTGGAGCTCCTATAATTCACCCCTCCACTTT
CDR3 length: 17; V gene: TRBV19; clone size: once; D gene: TRBD1; J gene: TRBJ2-3; CDR3 protein: CASSPKDRDRVTDTQYF; CDR3 DNA: TGTGCCAGTAGCCCCAAGGACCGGGACAGGGTTACAGATACGCAGTATTTT
CDR3 length: 13; V gene: TRBV2; clone size: NA; D gene: NA; J gene: TRBJ2-2; CDR3 protein: CASSKERAGELFF; CDR3 DNA: TGTGCCAGCAGTAAAGAACGGGCCGGGGAGCTGTTTTTT
CDR3 length: 14; V gene: TRBV5-1; clone size: NA; D gene: NA; J gene: TRBJ2-7; CDR3 protein: CASSLQTESYEQYF; CDR3 DNA: TGCGCCAGCAGCCTGCAGACAGAGTCCTACGAGCAGTACTTC
CDR3 length: 13; V gene: TRBV5-1; clone size: NA; D gene: NA; J gene: TRBJ1-1; CDR3 protein: CASSLGGGFEAFF; CDR3 DNA: TGCGCCAGCAGCTTGGGTGGGGGGTTTGAAGCTTTCTTT
CDR3 length: 14; V gene: TRBV5-5; clone size: NA; D gene: TRBD1; J gene: TRBJ2-7; CDR3 protein: CASSSRQGSYEQYF; CDR3 DNA: TGTGCCAGCAGCTCGAGACAGGGATCCTACGAGCAGTACTTC
CDR3 length: 13; V gene: TRBV6-5; clone size: NA; D gene: NA; J gene: TRBJ1-5; CDR3 protein: CASSFDGNQPQHF; CDR3 DNA: TGTGCCAGCAGTTTCGACGGGAATCAGCCCCAGCATTTT
CDR3 length: 13; V gene: TRBV18; clone size: NA; D gene: NA; J gene: TRBJ1-2; CDR3 protein: CASSPGASYGYTF; CDR3 DNA: TGTGCCAGCTCACCAGGGGCTAGCTATGGCTACACCTTC
CDR3 length: 12; V gene: TRBV4-1; clone size: NA; D gene: NA; J gene: TRBJ1-1; CDR3 protein: CASSQAYTEAFF; CDR3 DNA: TGCGCCAGCAGCCAAGCTTACACTGAAGCTTTCTTT
CDR3 length: 15; V gene: TRBV10-3; clone size: NA; D gene: TRBD1; J gene: TRBJ1-1; CDR3 protein: CAISDQGQPNTEAFF; CDR3 DNA: TGTGCCATCAGTGATCAGGGACAGCCGAACACTGAAGCTTTCTTT
CDR3 length: 15; V gene: TRBV3-1/TRBV3-2; clone size: NA; D gene: TRBD1; J gene: TRBJ1-6; CDR3 protein: CASRSWTGDNSPLHF; CDR3 DNA: TGTGCCAGCAGAAGTTGGACAGGGGATAATTCACCCCTCCACTTT
CDR3 length: 13; V gene: TRBV27; clone size: NA; D gene: TRBD1; J gene: TRBJ1-2; CDR3 protein: CASSLGDRGGYTF; CDR3 DNA: TGTGCCAGCAGTTTAGGAGACAGGGGGGGCTACACCTTC
CDR3 length: 17; V gene: TRBV9; clone size: NA; D gene: TRBD1; J gene: TRBJ2-3; CDR3 protein: CASSVPGQGTPTDTQYF; CDR3 DNA: TGTGCCAGCAGCGTACCGGGACAGGGGACACCCACAGATACGCAGTATTTT
CDR3 length: 14; V gene: TRBV5-4; clone size: NA; D gene: NA; J gene: TRBJ2-5; CDR3 protein: CASSLRTEQETQYF; CDR3 DNA: TGTGCCAGCAGCCTAAGGACAGAACAAGAGACCCAGTACTTC
CDR3 length: 14; V gene: TRBV5-8; clone size: NA; D gene: NA; J gene: TRBJ1-6; CDR3 protein: CASSLGQFPSPLHF; CDR3 DNA: TGTGCCAGCAGCTTGGGACAGTTCCCTTCACCCCTCCACTTT
CDR3 length: 13; V gene: TRBV5-5; clone size: once; D gene: NA; J gene: TRBJ1-1; CDR3 protein: CASSFRVGTEAFF; CDR3 DNA: TGTGCCAGCAGCTTCAGGGTGGGCACTGAAGCTTTCTTT
CDR3 length: 15; V gene: TRBV4-1; clone size: NA; D gene: NA; J gene: TRBJ1-2; CDR3 protein: CASSQGGRGAFGYTF; CDR3 DNA: TGCGCCAGCAGCCAAGGGGGCAGGGGCGCTTTTGGCTACACCTTC
CDR3 length: 14; V gene: TRBV6-5; clone size: NA; D gene: NA; J gene: TRBJ2-2; CDR3 protein: CASSYVDSGGELFF; CDR3 DNA: TGTGCCAGCAGTTACGTAGATAGCGGCGGGGAGCTGTTTTTT
CDR3 length: 16; V gene: TRBV19; clone size: NA; D gene: TRBD2; J gene: TRBJ2-5; CDR3 protein: CASSIKWLADQETQYF; CDR3 DNA: TGTGCCAGTAGTATAAAGTGGCTAGCGGATCAAGAGACCCAGTACTTC
CDR3 length: 12; V gene: TRBV5-4; clone size: NA; D gene: NA; J gene: TRBJ1-1; CDR3 protein: CASSAQGTEAFF; CDR3 DNA: TGTGCCAGCAGCGCTCAGGGCACTGAAGCTTTCTTT
CDR3 length: 13; V gene: TRBV14; clone size: NA; D gene: NA; J gene: TRBJ1-1; CDR3 protein: CASSLVGGAGAFF; CDR3 DNA: TGTGCCAGCAGCCTAGTGGGGGGAGCGGGGGCTTTCTTT
CDR3 length: 15; V gene: TRBV24-1; clone size: NA; D gene: NA; J gene: TRBJ2-3; CDR3 protein: CATSEQTHSTDTQYF; CDR3 DNA: TGTGCCACCAGTGAACAGACCCATAGCACAGATACGCAGTATTTT
CDR3 length: 15; V gene: TRBV7-8; clone size: NA; D gene: NA; J gene: TRBJ1-5; CDR3 protein: CASSLAIYGHQPQHF; CDR3 DNA: TGTGCCAGCAGCTTAGCAATCTACGGTCATCAGCCCCAGCATTTT
CDR3 length: 15; V gene: TRBV7-9; clone size: once; D gene: TRBD1; J gene: TRBJ2-2; CDR3 protein: CASSSGQGSTGELFF; CDR3 DNA: TGTGCCAGCAGCTCAGGACAGGGGAGCACCGGGGAGCTGTTTTTT
CDR3 length: 16; V gene: TRBV27; clone size: NA; D gene: NA; J gene: TRBJ2-1; CDR3 protein: CASRDWDTEKGDEQFF; CDR3 DNA: TGTGCCAGCCGAGATTGGGACACCGAAAAGGGCGATGAGCAGTTCTTC
CDR3 length: 16; V gene: TRBV12-5; clone size: NA; D gene: NA; J gene: TRBJ1-1; CDR3 protein: CASGLVVASGATEAFF; CDR3 DNA: TGTGCTAGTGGTTTGGTAGTAGCAAGTGGGGCCACTGAAGCTTTCTTT
CDR3 length: 13; V gene: TRBV27; clone size: NA; D gene: NA; J gene: TRBJ2-7; CDR3 protein: CASSYGDGSEQYF; CDR3 DNA: TGTGCCAGCAGTTATGGCGACGGGTCCGAGCAGTACTTC
CDR3 length: 15; V gene: TRBV5-1; clone size: NA; D gene: NA; J gene: TRBJ1-2; CDR3 protein: CASSLDAGQWRGYTF; CDR3 DNA: TGCGCCAGCAGCTTGGATGCCGGACAGTGGAGGGGCTACACCTTC
CDR3 length: 15; V gene: TRBV7-9; clone size: few; D gene: NA; J gene: TRBJ2-7; CDR3 protein: CASSSHRDYNYEQYF; CDR3 DNA: TGTGCCAGCAGCTCCCACAGGGATTATAACTACGAGCAGTACTTC
CDR3 length: 15; V gene: TRBV6-2/TRBV6-3; clone size: NA; D gene: NA; J gene: TRBJ1-5; CDR3 protein: CASSPHRDGNQPQHF; CDR3 DNA: TGTGCCAGCAGCCCTCACAGGGATGGCAATCAGCCCCAGCATTTT
CDR3 length: 21; V gene: TRBV24-1; clone size: NA; D gene: NA; J gene: TRBJ2-3; CDR3 protein: CATSDPRRLQTGPSSTDTQYF; CDR3 DNA: TGTGCCACCAGTGACCCTCGACGGTTGCAGACGGGTCCCTCTAGCACAGATACGCAGTATTTT
CDR3 length: 12; V gene: TRBV24-1; clone size: NA; D gene: NA; J gene: TRBJ1-1; CDR3 protein: CATSGSGTEAFF; CDR3 DNA: TGTGCCACCAGTGGGAGTGGCACTGAAGCTTTCTTT
CDR3 length: 13; V gene: TRBV6-6; clone size: NA; D gene: NA; J gene: TRBJ1-3; CDR3 protein: CASSYGPGNTIYF; CDR3 DNA: TGTGCCAGCAGTTACGGCCCTGGAAACACCATATATTTT
CDR3 length: 15; V gene: TRBV7-6; clone size: NA; D gene: TRBD1; J gene: TRBJ1-2; CDR3 protein: CASSYGQGRVYGYTF; CDR3 DNA: TGTGCCAGCAGCTATGGACAGGGAAGAGTCTATGGCTACACCTTC
CDR3 length: 13; V gene: TRBV30; clone size: NA; D gene: TRBD1; J gene: TRBJ2-1; CDR3 protein: CAWARQGLDEQFF; CDR3 DNA: TGTGCCTGGGCCCGACAGGGCCTCGATGAGCAGTTCTTC
CDR3 length: 16; V gene: TRBV30; clone size: NA; D gene: TRBD2; J gene: TRBJ2-1; CDR3 protein: CASYRTGGARSNEQFF; CDR3 DNA: TGTGCCTCGTATCGTACCGGGGGGGCTCGAAGCAATGAGCAGTTCTTC
CDR3 length: 15; V gene: TRBV9; clone size: NA; D gene: NA; J gene: TRBJ2-7; CDR3 protein: CASSVGDSAVYEQYF; CDR3 DNA: TGTGCCAGCAGCGTAGGCGACTCGGCAGTCTACGAGCAGTACTTC
CDR3 length: 14; V gene: TRBV5-1; clone size: NA; D gene: TRBD1; J gene: TRBJ1-1; CDR3 protein: CASSLTGENTEAFF; CDR3 DNA: TGCGCCAGCAGCTTGACAGGGGAGAACACTGAAGCTTTCTTT
CDR3 length: 15; V gene: TRBV9; clone size: NA; D gene: NA; J gene: TRBJ2-3; CDR3 protein: CASSSRLESTDTQYF; CDR3 DNA: TGTGCCAGCAGCTCGAGGTTAGAATCCACAGATACGCAGTATTTT
CDR3 length: 15; V gene: TRBV7-8; clone size: NA; D gene: TRBD1; J gene: TRBJ1-3; CDR3 protein: CASSLRDRKGNTIYF; CDR3 DNA: TGTGCCAGCAGCCTCCGGGACAGAAAAGGAAACACCATATATTTT
CDR3 length: 15; V gene: TRBV7-6; clone size: NA; D gene: NA; J gene: TRBJ1-1; CDR3 protein: CASSPDFLGGNEAFF; CDR3 DNA: TGTGCCAGCAGCCCGGATTTTTTGGGGGGGAATGAAGCTTTCTTT
CDR3 length: 17; V gene: TRBV3-1/TRBV3-2; clone size: NA; D gene: TRBD1; J gene: TRBJ1-5; CDR3 protein: CASSPQSGTGGNQPQHF; CDR3 DNA: TGTGCCAGCAGCCCCCAGTCAGGGACAGGGGGCAATCAGCCCCAGCATTTT
CDR3 length: 15; V gene: TRBV6-5; clone size: NA; D gene: TRBD2; J gene: TRBJ2-7; CDR3 protein: CASSSLAANSYEQYF; CDR3 DNA: TGTGCCAGCAGTTCACTAGCGGCTAACTCCTACGAGCAGTACTTC
CDR3 length: 15; V gene: TRBV5-1; clone size: NA; D gene: NA; J gene: TRBJ1-2; CDR3 protein: CASSLTGGGDYGYTF; CDR3 DNA: TGCGCCAGCAGCTTAACTGGGGGAGGGGACTATGGCTACACCTTC
CDR3 length: 13; V gene: TRBV7-9; clone size: once; D gene: NA; J gene: TRBJ2-7; CDR3 protein: CASTHGVHYEQYF; CDR3 DNA: TGTGCCAGCACCCACGGGGTGCACTACGAGCAGTACTTC
CDR3 length: 13; V gene: TRBV25-1; clone size: NA; D gene: NA; J gene: TRBJ1-2; CDR3 protein: CASSEYETNGYTF; CDR3 DNA: TGTGCCAGCAGTGAATATGAGACAAATGGCTACACCTTC
CDR3 length: 13; V gene: TRBV15; clone size: NA; D gene: NA; J gene: TRBJ1-2; CDR3 protein: CATSLQVPGGYTF; CDR3 DNA: TGTGCCACCAGTCTACAGGTACCAGGTGGCTACACCTTC
CDR3 length: 18; V gene: TRBV7-6; clone size: NA; D gene: TRBD2; J gene: TRBJ2-6; CDR3 protein: CASSLGLAGGPGANVLTF; CDR3 DNA: TGTGCCAGCAGCTTAGGACTAGCGGGGGGGCCTGGGGCCAACGTCCTGACTTTC
CDR3 length: 14; V gene: TRBV10-3; clone size: NA; D gene: NA; J gene: TRBJ2-2; CDR3 protein: CAISESGNTGELFF; CDR3 DNA: TGTGCCATCAGTGAGTCCGGTAACACCGGGGAGCTGTTTTTT
CDR3 length: 13; V gene: TRBV5-5; clone size: NA; D gene: NA; J gene: TRBJ2-7; CDR3 protein: CASSLRGLYEQYF; CDR3 DNA: TGTGCCAGCAGCTTGAGGGGTCTCTACGAGCAGTACTTC
CDR3 length: 16; V gene: TRBV9; clone size: NA; D gene: TRBD1; J gene: TRBJ1-6; CDR3 protein: CASSPREDRDNSPLHF; CDR3 DNA: TGTGCCAGCAGCCCCCGGGAGGACAGGGATAATTCACCCCTCCACTTT
CDR3 length: 15; V gene: TRBV19; clone size: NA; D gene: NA; J gene: TRBJ2-5; CDR3 protein: CASSRGRLEPGTQYF; CDR3 DNA: TGTGCCAGTAGTCGGGGGAGGCTGGAGCCAGGGACCCAGTACTTC
CDR3 length: 14; V gene: TRBV25-1; clone size: once; D gene: NA; J gene: TRBJ1-1; CDR3 protein: CASSLTRENTEAFF; CDR3 DNA: TGTGCCAGCAGTCTCACGAGAGAGAACACTGAAGCTTTCTTT
CDR3 length: 16; V gene: TRBV6-2/TRBV6-3; clone size: NA; D gene: NA; J gene: TRBJ1-6; CDR3 protein: CASSYSGRGLSSPLHF; CDR3 DNA: TGTGCCAGCAGTTACTCGGGCAGGGGTTTGAGTTCACCCCTCCACTTT
CDR3 length: 13; V gene: TRBV18; clone size: NA; D gene: NA; J gene: TRBJ2-7; CDR3 protein: CASSPPTTYEQYF; CDR3 DNA: TGTGCCAGCTCACCACCGACAACCTACGAGCAGTACTTC
CDR3 length: 15; V gene: TRBV9; clone size: NA; D gene: NA; J gene: TRBJ1-1; CDR3 protein: CASSVVAGPDTEAFF; CDR3 DNA: TGTGCCAGCAGCGTAGTGGCAGGTCCGGACACTGAAGCTTTCTTT
CDR3 length: 18; V gene: TRBV6-6; clone size: few; D gene: NA; J gene: TRBJ1-2; CDR3 protein: CASSLYRTAGVANYGYTF; CDR3 DNA: TGTGCCAGCAGTCTTTACCGTACGGCCGGGGTCGCAAACTATGGCTACACCTTC
CDR3 length: 18; V gene: TRBV27; clone size: NA; D gene: NA; J gene: TRBJ2-1; CDR3 protein: CASSLGRRAQSSYNEQFF; CDR3 DNA: TGTGCCAGCAGTTTAGGGAGACGGGCCCAAAGCTCCTACAATGAGCAGTTCTTC